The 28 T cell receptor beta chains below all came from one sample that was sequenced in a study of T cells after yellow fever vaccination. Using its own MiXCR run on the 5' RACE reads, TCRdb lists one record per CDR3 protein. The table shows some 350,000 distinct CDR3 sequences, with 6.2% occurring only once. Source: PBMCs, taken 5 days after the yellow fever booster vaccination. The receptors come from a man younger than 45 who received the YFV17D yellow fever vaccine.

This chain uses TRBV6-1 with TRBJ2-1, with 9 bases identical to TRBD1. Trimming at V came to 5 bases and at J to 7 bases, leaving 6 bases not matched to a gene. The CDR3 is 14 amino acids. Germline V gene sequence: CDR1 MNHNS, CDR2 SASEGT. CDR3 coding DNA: TGTGCCAGCAGTCGGACAGGGGTGGGTAATGAGCAGTTCTTC. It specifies CASSRTGVGNEQFF.

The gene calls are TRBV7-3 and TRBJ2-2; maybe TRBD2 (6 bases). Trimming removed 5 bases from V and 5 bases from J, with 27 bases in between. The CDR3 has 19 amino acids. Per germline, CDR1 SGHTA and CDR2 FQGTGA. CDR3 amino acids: CASSQREKVGAGGTGELFF. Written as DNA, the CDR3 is TGTGCCAGCAGCCAACGGGAGAAAGTCGGGGCTGGGGGGACCGGGGAGCTGTTTTTT.

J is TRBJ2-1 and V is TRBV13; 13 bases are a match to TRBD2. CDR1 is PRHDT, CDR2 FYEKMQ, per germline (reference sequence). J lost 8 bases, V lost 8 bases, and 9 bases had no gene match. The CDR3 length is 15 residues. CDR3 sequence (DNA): TGTGCCAGCGGAACCGGACTAGCGGGAGTGGATGAGCAGTTCTTC. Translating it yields CASGTGLAGVDEQFF.

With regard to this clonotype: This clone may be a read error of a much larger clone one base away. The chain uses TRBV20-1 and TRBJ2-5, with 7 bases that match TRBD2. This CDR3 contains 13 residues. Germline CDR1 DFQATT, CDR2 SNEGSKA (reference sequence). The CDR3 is CSALGTNEETLYF. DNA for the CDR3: TGCAGTGCCCTCGGGACTAATGAAGAGACCCTGTACTTC.

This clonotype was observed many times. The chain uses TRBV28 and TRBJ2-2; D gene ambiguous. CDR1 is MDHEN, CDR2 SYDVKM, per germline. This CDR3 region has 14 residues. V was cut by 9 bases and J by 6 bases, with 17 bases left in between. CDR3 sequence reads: CASQTGVRPGELFF. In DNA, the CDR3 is TGTGCCAGTCAAACCGGAGTCAGGCCCGGGGAGCTGTTTTTT.

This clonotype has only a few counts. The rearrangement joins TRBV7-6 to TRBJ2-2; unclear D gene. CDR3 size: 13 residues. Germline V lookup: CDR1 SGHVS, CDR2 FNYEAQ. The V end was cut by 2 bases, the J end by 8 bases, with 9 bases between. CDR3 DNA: TGTGCCAGCAGCTTAAGGGAACAGGGGGAGCTGTTTTTT. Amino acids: CASSLREQGELFF.

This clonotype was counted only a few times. CDR3 protein: CASSLPGRSWTNEQFF. The CDR3, as DNA: TGTGCCAGCAGCCTTCCAGGGAGATCGTGGACCAATGAGCAGTTCTTC. V is TRBV14 and J is TRBJ2-1; the D gene could be TRBD1 or TRBD2 (5 bases each). The ends were cut back, 4 bases at V and 6 bases at J, with 19 bases in the middle. The V gene's germline CDR1 is SGHDN and CDR2 FVKESK. The CDR3 consists of 16 residues.

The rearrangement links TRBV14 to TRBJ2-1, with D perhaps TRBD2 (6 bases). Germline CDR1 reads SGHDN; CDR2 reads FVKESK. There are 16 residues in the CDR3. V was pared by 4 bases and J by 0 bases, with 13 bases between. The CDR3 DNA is TGTGCCAGCAGCCCGGTCGGGACTTCCTCCTACAATGAGCAGTTCTTC. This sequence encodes CASSPVGTSSYNEQFF.

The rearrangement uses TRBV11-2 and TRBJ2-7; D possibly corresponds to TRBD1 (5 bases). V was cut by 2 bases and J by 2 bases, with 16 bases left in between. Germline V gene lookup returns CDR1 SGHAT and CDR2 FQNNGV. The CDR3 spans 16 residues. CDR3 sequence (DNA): TGTGCCAGCAGCTTACCCGGTTTGCCAGGGCCCTACGAGCAGTACTTC. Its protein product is CASSLPGLPGPYEQYF.

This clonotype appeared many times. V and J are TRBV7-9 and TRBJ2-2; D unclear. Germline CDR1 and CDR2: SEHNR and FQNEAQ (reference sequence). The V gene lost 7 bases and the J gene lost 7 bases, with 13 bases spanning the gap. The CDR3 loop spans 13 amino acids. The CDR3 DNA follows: TGTGCCAGCATCAACAAAGGCATCGGGGAGCTGTTTTTT. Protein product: CASINKGIGELFF.

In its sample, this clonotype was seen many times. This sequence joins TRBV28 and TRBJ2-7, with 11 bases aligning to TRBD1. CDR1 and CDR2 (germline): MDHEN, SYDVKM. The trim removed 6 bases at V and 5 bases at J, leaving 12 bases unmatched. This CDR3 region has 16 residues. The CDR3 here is CASSRAPGTGGNEQYF. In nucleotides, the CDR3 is TGTGCCAGCAGCCGAGCCCCCGGGACAGGGGGTAACGAGCAGTACTTC.

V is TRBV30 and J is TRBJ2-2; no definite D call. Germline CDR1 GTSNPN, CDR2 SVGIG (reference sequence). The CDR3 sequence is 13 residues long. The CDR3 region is CARAYDFTGELFF. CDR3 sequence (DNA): TGTGCTCGAGCGTACGACTTCACCGGGGAGCTGTTTTTT.

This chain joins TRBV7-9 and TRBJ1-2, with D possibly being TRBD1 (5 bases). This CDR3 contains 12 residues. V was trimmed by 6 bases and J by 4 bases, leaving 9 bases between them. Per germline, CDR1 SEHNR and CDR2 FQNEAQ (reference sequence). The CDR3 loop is CASSAGLYGYTF. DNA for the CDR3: TGTGCCAGCAGTGCGGGGCTCTATGGCTACACCTTC.

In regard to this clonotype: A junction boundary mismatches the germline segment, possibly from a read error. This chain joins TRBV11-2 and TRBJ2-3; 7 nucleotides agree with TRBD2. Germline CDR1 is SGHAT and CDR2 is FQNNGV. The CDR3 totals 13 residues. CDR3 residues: CASSIERGDTQYF. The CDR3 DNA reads TGTGCCAGCAGCATAGAGCGGGGAGACACGCAGTATTTT.

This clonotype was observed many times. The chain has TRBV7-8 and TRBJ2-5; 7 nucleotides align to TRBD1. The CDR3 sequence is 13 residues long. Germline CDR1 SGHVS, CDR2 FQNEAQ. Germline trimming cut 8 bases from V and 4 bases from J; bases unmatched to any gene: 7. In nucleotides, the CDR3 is TGTGCCAGCGGAAAAAACAGGGGAGAGACCCAGTACTTC. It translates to CASGKNRGETQYF.

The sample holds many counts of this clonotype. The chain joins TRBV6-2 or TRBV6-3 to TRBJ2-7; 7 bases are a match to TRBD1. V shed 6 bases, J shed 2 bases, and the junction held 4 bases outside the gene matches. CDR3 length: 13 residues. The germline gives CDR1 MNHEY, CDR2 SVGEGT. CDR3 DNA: TGTGCCAGCAGCCGCGACAGGGCCTACGAGCAGTACTTC. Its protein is CASSRDRAYEQYF.

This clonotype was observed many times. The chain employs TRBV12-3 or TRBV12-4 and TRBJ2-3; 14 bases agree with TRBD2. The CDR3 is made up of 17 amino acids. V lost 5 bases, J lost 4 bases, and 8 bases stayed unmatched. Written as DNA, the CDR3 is TGTGCCAGCAGTCCCGGGACTAGCGGGGGTAGCGCAGATACGCAGTATTTT. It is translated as CASSPGTSGGSADTQYF.

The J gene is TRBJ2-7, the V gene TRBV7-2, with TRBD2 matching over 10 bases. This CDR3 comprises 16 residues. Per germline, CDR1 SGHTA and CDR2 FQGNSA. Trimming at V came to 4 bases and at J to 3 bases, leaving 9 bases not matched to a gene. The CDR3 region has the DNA TGTGCCAGCAGCTCACCAACCGGGACTAGCGTCTACGAGCAGTACTTC. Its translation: CASSSPTGTSVYEQYF. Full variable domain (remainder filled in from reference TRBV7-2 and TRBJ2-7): GAGVSQSPSNKVTEKGKDVELRCDPISGHTALYWYRQSLGQGLEFLIYFQGNSAPDKSGLPSDRFSAERTGGSVSTLTIQRTQQEDSAVYLCASSSPTGTSVYEQYFGPGTRLTVT.

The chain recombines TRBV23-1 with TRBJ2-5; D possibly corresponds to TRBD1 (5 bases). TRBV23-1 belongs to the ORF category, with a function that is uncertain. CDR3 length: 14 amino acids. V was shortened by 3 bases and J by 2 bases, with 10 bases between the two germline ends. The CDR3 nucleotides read TGCGCCAGCAGTCATAGCAGACAGCAAGAGACCCAGTACTTC. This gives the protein CASSHSRQQETQYF.

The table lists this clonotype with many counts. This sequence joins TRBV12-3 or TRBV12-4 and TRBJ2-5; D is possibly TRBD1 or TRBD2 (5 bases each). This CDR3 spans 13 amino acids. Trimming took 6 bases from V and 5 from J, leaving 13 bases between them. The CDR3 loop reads CASRPGGRETQYF. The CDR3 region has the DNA TGTGCCAGCAGGCCTGGGGGACGGGAGACCCAGTACTTC.

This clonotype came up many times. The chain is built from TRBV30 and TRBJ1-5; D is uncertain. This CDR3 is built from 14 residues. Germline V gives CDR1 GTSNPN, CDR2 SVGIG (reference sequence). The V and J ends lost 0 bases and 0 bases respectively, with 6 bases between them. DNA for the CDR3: TGTGCCTGGAGTGTATTTAGTAGCAATCAGCCCCAGCATTTT. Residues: CAWSVFSSNQPQHF.

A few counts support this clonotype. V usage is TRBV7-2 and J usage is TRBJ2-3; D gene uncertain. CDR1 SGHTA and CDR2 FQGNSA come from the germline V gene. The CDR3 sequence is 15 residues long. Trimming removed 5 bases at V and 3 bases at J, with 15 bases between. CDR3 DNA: TGTGCCAGCAGCCCCGGGTCCCTCCAAACAGATACGCAGTATTTT. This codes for CASSPGSLQTDTQYF.

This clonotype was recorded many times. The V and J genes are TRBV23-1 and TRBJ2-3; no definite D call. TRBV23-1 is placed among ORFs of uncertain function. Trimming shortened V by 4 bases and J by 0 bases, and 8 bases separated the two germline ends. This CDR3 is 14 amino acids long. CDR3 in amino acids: CASSRRNSTDTQYF. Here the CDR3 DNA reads TGCGCCAGCAGTCGACGGAACAGCACAGATACGCAGTATTTT.

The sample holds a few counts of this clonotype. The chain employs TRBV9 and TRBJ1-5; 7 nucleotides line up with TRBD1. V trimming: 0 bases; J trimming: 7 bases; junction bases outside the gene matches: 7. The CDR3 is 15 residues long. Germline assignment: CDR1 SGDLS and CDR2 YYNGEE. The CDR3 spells CASSVGQGVSQPQHF. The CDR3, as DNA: TGTGCCAGCAGCGTAGGACAGGGAGTTAGCCAGCCCCAGCATTTT.

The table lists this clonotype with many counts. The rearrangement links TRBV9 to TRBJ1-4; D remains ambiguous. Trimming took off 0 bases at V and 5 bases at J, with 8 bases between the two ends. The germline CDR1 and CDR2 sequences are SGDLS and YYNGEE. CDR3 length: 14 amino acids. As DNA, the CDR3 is TGTGCCAGCAGCGTAGAGGGCAGGAATGAAAAACTGTTTTTT. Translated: CASSVEGRNEKLFF.

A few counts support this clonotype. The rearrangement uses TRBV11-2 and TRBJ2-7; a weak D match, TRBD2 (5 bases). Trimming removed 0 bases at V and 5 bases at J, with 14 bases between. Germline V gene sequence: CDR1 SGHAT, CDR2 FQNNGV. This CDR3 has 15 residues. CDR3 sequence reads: CASSLDWTAIHEQYF. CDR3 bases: TGTGCCAGCAGCTTAGATTGGACTGCCATCCACGAGCAGTACTTC.

CDR3 region: CASSQDGHANYGYTF. CDR3 DNA sequence: TGCGCCAGCAGCCAAGATGGACATGCTAACTATGGCTACACCTTC. The rearrangement joins TRBV4-3 to TRBJ1-2; D may be TRBD1 (5 bases). Germline CDR1 reads LGHNA; CDR2 reads YSLEER. V dropped 0 bases and J dropped 0 bases, with 8 bases sitting between them. This CDR3 is built from 15 residues.

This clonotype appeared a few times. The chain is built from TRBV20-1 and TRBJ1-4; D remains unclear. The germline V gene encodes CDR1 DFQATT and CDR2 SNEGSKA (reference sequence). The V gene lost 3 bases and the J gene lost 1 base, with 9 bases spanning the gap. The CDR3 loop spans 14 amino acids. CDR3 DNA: TGCAGTGCTAGTCTGCCGGAAACTAATGAAAAACTGTTTTTT. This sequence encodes CSASLPETNEKLFF.